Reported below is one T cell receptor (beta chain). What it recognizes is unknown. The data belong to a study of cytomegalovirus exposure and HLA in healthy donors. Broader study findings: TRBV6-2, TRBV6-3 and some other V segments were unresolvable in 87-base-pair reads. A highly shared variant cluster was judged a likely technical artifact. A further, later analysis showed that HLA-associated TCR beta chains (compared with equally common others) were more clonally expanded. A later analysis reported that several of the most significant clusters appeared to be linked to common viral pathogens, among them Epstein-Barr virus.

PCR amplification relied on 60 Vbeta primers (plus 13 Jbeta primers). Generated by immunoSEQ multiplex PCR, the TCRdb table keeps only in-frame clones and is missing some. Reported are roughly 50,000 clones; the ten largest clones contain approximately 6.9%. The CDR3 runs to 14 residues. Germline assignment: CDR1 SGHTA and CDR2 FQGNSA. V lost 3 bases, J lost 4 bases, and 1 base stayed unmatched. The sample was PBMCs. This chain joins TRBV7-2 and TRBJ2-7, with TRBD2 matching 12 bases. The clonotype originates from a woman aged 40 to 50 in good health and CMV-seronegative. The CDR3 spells CASSLTSGSYEQYF. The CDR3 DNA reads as TGTGCCAGCAGCTTGACTAGCGGGAGTTACGAGCAGTACTTC.